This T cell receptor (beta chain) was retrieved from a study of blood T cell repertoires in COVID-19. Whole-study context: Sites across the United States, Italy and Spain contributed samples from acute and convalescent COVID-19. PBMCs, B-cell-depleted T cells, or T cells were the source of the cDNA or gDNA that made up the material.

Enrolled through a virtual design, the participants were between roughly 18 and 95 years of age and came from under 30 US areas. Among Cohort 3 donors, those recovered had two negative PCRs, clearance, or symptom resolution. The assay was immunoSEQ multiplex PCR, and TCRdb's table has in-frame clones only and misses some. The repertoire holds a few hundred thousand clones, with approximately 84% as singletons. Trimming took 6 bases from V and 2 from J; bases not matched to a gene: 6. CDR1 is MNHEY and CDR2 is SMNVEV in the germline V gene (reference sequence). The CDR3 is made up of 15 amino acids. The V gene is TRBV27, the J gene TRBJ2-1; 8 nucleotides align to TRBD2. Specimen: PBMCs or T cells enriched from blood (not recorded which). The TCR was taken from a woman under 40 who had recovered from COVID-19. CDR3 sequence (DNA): TGTGCCAGCAGGGTAGCGGGACTCACCTACAATGAGCAGTTCTTC. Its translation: CASRVAGLTYNEQFF.